This record concerns one T cell receptor (beta chain) sequence. Its cognate antigen is unknown. The CDR3 consists of 15 residues. CDR1 is SGHAT, CDR2 FQNNGV, per germline. Between the trimmed V and J ends, which lost 4 bases and 3 bases, there was a span of 15 bases. This record comes from a study of cytomegalovirus exposure and HLA in healthy donors. The study ran its PCR with 60 Vbeta and 13 Jbeta primers. The protocol was immunoSEQ multiplex PCR, while the TCRdb copy is restricted to in-frame clones and leaves out a portion. Of 200,000 to 250,000 clones detected, about 89% appear once; the ten largest clones hold 1%. Study findings and constraints: Versus the approximately 700-donor mean, an Asian-associated ancestry cluster reportedly showed fewer N-insertions in a later analysis. A later analysis, which compared TCR beta chains of equal frequency, found the HLA-associated ones more clonally expanded.

Input material: PBMCs. The sequence derives from a young woman in good health and CMV-seronegative. The chain couples TRBV11-2 to TRBJ1-2, with D possibly being TRBD1 (5 bases). DNA for the CDR3: TGTGCCAGCAGCTCTTACAGGAAAAGGGACTATGGCTACACCTTC. As protein: CASSSYRKRDYGYTF.